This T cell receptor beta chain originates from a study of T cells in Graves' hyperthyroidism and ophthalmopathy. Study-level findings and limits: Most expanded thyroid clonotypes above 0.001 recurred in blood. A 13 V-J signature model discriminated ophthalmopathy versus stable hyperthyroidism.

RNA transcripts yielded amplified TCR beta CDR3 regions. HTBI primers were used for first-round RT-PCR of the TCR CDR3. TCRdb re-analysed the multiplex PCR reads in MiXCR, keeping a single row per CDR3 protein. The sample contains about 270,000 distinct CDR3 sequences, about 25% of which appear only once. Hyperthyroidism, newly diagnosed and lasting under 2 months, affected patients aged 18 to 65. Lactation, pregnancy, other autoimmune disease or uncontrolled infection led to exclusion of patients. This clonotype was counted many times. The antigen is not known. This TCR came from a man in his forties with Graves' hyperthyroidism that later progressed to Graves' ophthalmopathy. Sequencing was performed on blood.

The CDR3 protein is CAWGTSGRNTGELFF. The CDR3 DNA follows: TGTGCCTGGGGGACTAGCGGGAGGAACACCGGGGAGCTGTTTTTT. The rearrangement joins TRBV30 to TRBJ2-2; 14 bases line up with TRBD2. Unmatched junction bases numbered 0, after V lost 5 bases and J lost 1 base. CDR1 and CDR2 (germline): GTSNPN, SVGIG (reference sequence). The CDR3 is 15 residues long.